Following are 21 T cell receptor beta chains from one sample sequenced in a study of T cells in Graves' hyperthyroidism and ophthalmopathy. The investigators amplified TCR beta CDR3 regions from RNA transcripts. The primer set for the first-round RT-PCR of the TCR CDR3 was HTBI. TCRdb re-derived calls from the multiplex PCR reads in MiXCR, one entry per CDR3 protein. The sample contains about 600,000 distinct CDR3 sequences, more than 15% of which appear only once. Sequencing was performed on blood. These receptors originate from a woman aged 40-49 years with Graves' ophthalmopathy.

This clonotype has ten or more counts. The rearrangement links TRBV18 to TRBJ1-5, with D perhaps TRBD1 (5 bases). V lost 2 bases and J lost 1, with 6 bases in between. CDR3 length equals 14 residues. Germline CDR1 is KGHSH and CDR2 is LQKENI. This chain's CDR3 is CASSPGASNQPQHF. The CDR3 DNA is TGTGCCAGCTCACCAGGGGCCAGCAATCAGCCCCAGCATTTT.

This clonotype has a count of ten or more. CDR3 coding DNA: TGTGCCAGCACCCAGGAAGGTTATGGCGAGCAGTACTTC. It codes for CASTQEGYGEQYF. V usage is TRBV6-2 or TRBV6-3 and J usage is TRBJ2-7; no definite D call. Germline-derived CDR1 and CDR2 are MNHEY and SVGEGT. Between the trimmed V and J ends, which lost 7 bases and 6 bases, there was a span of 16 bases. The CDR3 runs 13 residues.

CDR3 loop: CASSSGTGPTSNTEAFF. CDR3 sequence (DNA): TGCGCCAGCAGCTCCGGGACAGGCCCCACGTCGAACACTGAAGCTTTCTTT. The chain recombines TRBV5-1 with TRBJ1-1, with TRBD1 matching over 8 bases. The trim removed 3 bases at V and 1 base at J, leaving 11 bases unmatched. The CDR3 length is 17 residues. Germline CDR1 SGHRS, CDR2 YFSETQ.

This clonotype showed up many times. V is TRBV28 and J is TRBJ2-7, with a possible D match to TRBD2 (5 bases). V was clipped by 7 bases and J by 2 bases, with 12 bases between them. Germline-derived CDR1 and CDR2 are MDHEN and SYDVKM. CDR3 length: 13 residues. CDR3 sequence (DNA): TGTGCCAGCAAGGAGGCCCAAGCCTACGAGCAGTACTTC. Translated, it gives CASKEAQAYEQYF.

This clonotype was picked up a small number of times. V usage is TRBV28 and J usage is TRBJ2-1, with TRBD1 matching 10 bases. The CDR3 extends over 16 amino acids. The germline V gene encodes CDR1 MDHEN and CDR2 SYDVKM. V lost 6 bases, J lost 2 bases, and 7 bases stayed unmatched. This CDR3 reads CASSKIGQGAYNEQFF. In DNA, the CDR3 is TGTGCCAGCAGCAAGATTGGACAGGGGGCCTACAATGAGCAGTTCTTC.

This clonotype has a count of ten or more. The V and J genes are TRBV20-1 and TRBJ1-5; D unclear. V dropped 2 bases and J dropped 6 bases, with 11 bases sitting between them. CDR3 length: 13 amino acids. The germline V gene encodes CDR1 DFQATT and CDR2 SNEGSKA (reference sequence). In DNA, the CDR3 is TGCAGTGCTAGAACGTCAGAGAGTCAGCCCCAGCATTTT. Its protein is CSARTSESQPQHF.

With regard to this clonotype: A junction boundary mismatches the germline segment, possibly from a read error. This chain connects TRBV27 to TRBJ1-2; 10 bases line up with TRBD1. The germline V gene encodes CDR1 MNHEY and CDR2 SMNVEV (reference sequence). The CDR3 is made up of 14 amino acids. This CDR3 reads CANSFVGQGYGYTF. CDR3 coding DNA: TGTGCCAACAGTTTTGTGGGACAGGGGTATGGCTACACCTTC.

This clonotype has ten or more counts. V usage is TRBV6-2 or TRBV6-3 and J usage is TRBJ2-7; TRBD1 agrees at 10 bases. Per the germline V gene, CDR1 is MNHEY and CDR2 is SVGEGT. CDR3 length: 15 amino acids. Trimming cost V 6 bases and J 2 bases; bases outside gene matches: 7. CDR3 DNA sequence: TGTGCCAGCAGACACCTCGGACAGGGGGCCTACGAGCAGTACTTC. Protein sequence: CASRHLGQGAYEQYF.

The table lists this clonotype with a few counts. The V gene is TRBV5-5, the J gene TRBJ2-1, with D uncertain. There are 13 residues in the CDR3. Germline V gene data show CDR1 as SGHKS and CDR2 as YYEKEE (reference sequence). Trimming stripped 0 bases from V and 8 bases from J, with 9 bases between. The CDR3 region is CASSLALGDEQFF. In DNA, the CDR3 is TGTGCCAGCAGCTTGGCCCTCGGAGATGAGCAGTTCTTC.

This clonotype was counted at least ten times. V and J are TRBV2 and TRBJ2-7, with a weak D call TRBD2 (5 bases). Germline V gene sequence: CDR1 SNHLY, CDR2 FYNNEI. The CDR3 is 14 residues long. V was clipped by 7 bases and J by 1 base, with 14 bases between them. The CDR3 nucleotides read TGTGCCAGCAACGGGAAGTTCCTTTCCTACGAGCAGTACTTC. Its translation is CASNGKFLSYEQYF.

The V and J genes are TRBV2 and TRBJ1-1; D is uncertain. Germline V gene data show CDR1 as SNHLY and CDR2 as FYNNEI. The CDR3 contains 14 residues. V dropped 3 bases and J dropped 0 bases, with 8 bases sitting between them. CDR3 sequence: CASSDGRMNTEAFF. The CDR3 DNA reads TGTGCCAGCAGTGATGGTCGGATGAACACTGAAGCTTTCTTT.

This clonotype was observed at least ten times. This chain connects TRBV2 to TRBJ1-2; 7 bases align to TRBD1. Germline assignment: CDR1 SNHLY and CDR2 FYNNEI. Losses at the gene ends were 7 bases for V and 4 bases for J; bases not matched to a gene: 12. This CDR3 has 15 residues. Written as DNA, the CDR3 is TGTGCCAGCAACAGAGGACAGGCTGACATCTATGGCTACACCTTC. It specifies CASNRGQADIYGYTF. The entire variable domain, with the rest obtained from reference TRBV2 and TRBJ1-2, is as follows: EPEVTQTPSHQVTQMGQEVILRCVPISNHLYFYWYRQILGQKVEFLVSFYNNEISEKSEIFDDQFSVERPDGSNFTLKIRSTKLEDSAMYFCASNRGQADIYGYTFGSGTRLTVV.

On this clonotype itself: A much larger clone differs by one base, so this may be a read error. The V gene is TRBV7-9, the J gene TRBJ2-3; no clear D gene. The CDR3 length is 14 residues. Germline CDR1 reads SEHNR; CDR2 reads FQNEAQ (reference sequence). This chain's CDR3 is CASSLGFLADMQYF. Here the CDR3 DNA reads TGTGCCAGCAGCCTGGGATTTTTGGCAGATATGCAGTATTTT.

This clonotype appeared many times. The rearrangement links TRBV10-3 to TRBJ2-5; unclear D gene. The CDR3 loop spans 15 amino acids. Trimming removed 7 bases at V and 1 base at J, with 16 bases between. The germline CDR1 and CDR2 sequences are ENHRY and SYGVKD. This CDR3 is CAINSVPDGQETQYF. The CDR3, as DNA: TGTGCCATCAATTCGGTTCCGGACGGCCAAGAGACCCAGTACTTC.

The sample holds a few counts of this clonotype. This rearrangement joins TRBV11-2 to TRBJ2-6; 7 bases match TRBD1. The germline V gene encodes CDR1 SGHAT and CDR2 FQNNGV. There are 17 residues in the CDR3. V shed 4 bases and J 1 base; nucleotides not matched to a gene: 7. CDR3 loop: CASSSAAGGSGANVLTF. The CDR3 nucleotides are TGTGCCAGCAGCTCCGCAGCAGGGGGTTCTGGGGCCAACGTCCTGACTTTC.

A few counts support this clonotype. The gene calls are TRBV19 and TRBJ1-1, with 10 bases aligning to TRBD1. This CDR3 has 13 amino acids. Germline lookup yields CDR1 LNHDA and CDR2 SQIVND (reference sequence). The V gene end was trimmed by 3 bases and the J gene end by 8 bases; junction bases not matched to a gene: 3. Here the CDR3 DNA reads TGTGCCAGTAGTATCCGGGACAGGGGAGAAGCTTTCTTT. Translating gives CASSIRDRGEAFF. Supplemented by reference TRBV19 and TRBJ1-1, the full variable domain reads DGGITQSPKYLFRKEGQNVTLSCEQNLNHDAMYWYRQDPGQGLRLIYYSQIVNDFQKGDIAEGYSVSREKKESFPLTVTSAQKNPTAFYLCASSIRDRGEAFFGQGTRLTVV.

Only a few counts were recorded for this clonotype. The chain carries TRBV13 and TRBJ2-7; tentatively, D is TRBD2 (6 bases). CDR1 and CDR2 (germline): PRHDT, FYEKMQ (reference sequence). Trimming pared 2 bases from V and 4 bases from J, leaving 15 bases between. The CDR3 has 15 amino acids. The CDR3 coding sequence is TGTGCCAGCAGCTTAACTAGCTTCCGAAATTACGAGCAGTACTTC. Its translation: CASSLTSFRNYEQYF.

This clonotype was seen at least ten times. The CDR3 sequence: CASSQTPSGTYEQYF. As DNA, the CDR3 is TGTGCCAGCAGCCAAACCCCCTCGGGAACCTACGAGCAGTACTTC. V gene TRBV3-1 combines with J gene TRBJ2-7; the D gene is possibly TRBD2 (5 bases). CDR1 is LGHDT, CDR2 YNNKEL, per germline (reference sequence). The CDR3 has 15 residues. The V end was cut by 2 bases, the J end by 2 bases, with 13 bases between.

This clonotype has at least ten counts. The rearrangement joins TRBV5-1 to TRBJ2-3; no reliable D call. V dropped 6 bases and J dropped 0 bases, with 14 bases sitting between them. Germline V lookup: CDR1 SGHRS, CDR2 YFSETQ. The CDR3 sequence is 15 residues long. DNA for the CDR3: TGCGCCAGCACCTCCCGGGCCCCTAGCACAGATACGCAGTATTTT. Translated, it gives CASTSRAPSTDTQYF.

With respect to this clonotype: This may be a read error: a much more frequent sequence differs by one nucleotide. The J gene is TRBJ2-7, the V gene TRBV29-1; D is undetermined. The DNA matches TRBJ2-1 better at its end, which makes the J call doubtful. This CDR3 contains 12 residues. Germline V gene sequence: CDR1 SQVTM, CDR2 ANQGSEA. CDR3 sequence: CSVAPGSYEQFF. CDR3 nucleotides: TGCAGCGTTGCGCCAGGATCCTACGAGCAGTTCTTC.

This clonotype was counted many times. This chain uses TRBV5-1 with TRBJ1-2, with 9 bases fitting TRBD1. The V segment lost 2 bases and the J segment 2 bases; nucleotides outside the gene matches: 1. This CDR3 has 14 residues. Germline-derived CDR1 and CDR2 are SGHRS and YFSETQ. CDR3 amino acids: CASSFDRGNYGYTF. In DNA, the CDR3 is TGCGCCAGCAGCTTTGACAGGGGGAACTATGGCTACACCTTC.